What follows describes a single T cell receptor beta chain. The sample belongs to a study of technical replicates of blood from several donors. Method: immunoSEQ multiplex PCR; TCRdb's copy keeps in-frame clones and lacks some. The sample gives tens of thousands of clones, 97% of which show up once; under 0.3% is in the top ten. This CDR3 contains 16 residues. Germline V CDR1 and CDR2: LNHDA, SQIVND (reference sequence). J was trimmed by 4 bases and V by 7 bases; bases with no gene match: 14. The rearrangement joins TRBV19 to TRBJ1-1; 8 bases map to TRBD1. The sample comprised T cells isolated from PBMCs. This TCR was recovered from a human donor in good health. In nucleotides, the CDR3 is TGTGCCAGTATTGACAGGGGCAGAGGGGCCAGCACTGAAGCTTTCTTT. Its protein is CASIDRGRGASTEAFF.